Included here is one T cell receptor (beta chain) sequence, with context. Selected positively for CCR7 and CD45RO-negative, naive CD8 cells excluded terminally differentiated effector memory CD45RA+ cells. This sample was taken from a study of shared clonotypes between healthy human individuals. Looked up from germline, CDR1 is SEHNR and CDR2 is FQNEAQ (reference sequence). Trimming cost V 5 bases and J 4 bases, with 24 bases left between them. The CDR3 runs to 19 residues. The repertoire was sequenced with immunoSEQ multiplex PCR; TCRdb's copy has only in-frame clones and lacks some. The table shows some 2,000,000 clones, with about 94% occurring only once.

Specimen: naive CD8+ T cells sorted from blood. This chain connects TRBV7-9 to TRBJ2-6; TRBD1 is a possible D gene (6 bases). This TCR was sampled from a man between 18 and 35 years old in good health. Here the CDR3 DNA reads TGTGCCAGCAGCCCTCCCTTTGGGGACACTGCGAGGGGGGCCAACGTCCTGACTTTC. This gives the protein CASSPPFGDTARGANVLTF.